One T cell receptor (beta chain) is described in this entry. From the 5' RACE reads, TCRdb called clonotypes with MiXCR, one entry per CDR3 protein. In the table there are around 160,000 distinct CDR3 sequences, around 7.3% of which are singletons. Germline V gene sequence: CDR1 ENHRY, CDR2 SYGVKD. The germline V and J ends were trimmed by 0 bases and 6 bases, with 16 bases remaining between them. The CDR3 consists of 16 residues. These data belong to a study of T cells after yellow fever vaccination. The material was CD4+ T cells sorted from PBMCs, obtained less than 6 days after the first yellow fever vaccination. V is TRBV10-3 and J is TRBJ2-3; D remains ambiguous. The receptor's source is a man between 18 and 35 years old who received the YFV17D yellow fever vaccine. CDR3 DNA sequence: TGTGCCATCAGTGAGTCGATAGTGGGCTTGTTCGATACGCAGTATTTT. As protein: CAISESIVGLFDTQYF.